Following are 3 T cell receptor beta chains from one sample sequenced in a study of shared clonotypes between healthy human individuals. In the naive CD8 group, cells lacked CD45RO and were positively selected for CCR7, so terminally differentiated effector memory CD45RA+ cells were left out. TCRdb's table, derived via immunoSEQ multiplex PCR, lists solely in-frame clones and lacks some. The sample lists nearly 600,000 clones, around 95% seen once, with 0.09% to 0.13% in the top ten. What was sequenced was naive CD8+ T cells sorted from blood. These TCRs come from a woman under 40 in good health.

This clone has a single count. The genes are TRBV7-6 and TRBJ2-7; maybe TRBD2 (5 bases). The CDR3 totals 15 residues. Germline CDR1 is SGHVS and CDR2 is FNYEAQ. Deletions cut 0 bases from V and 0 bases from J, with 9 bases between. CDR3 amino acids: CASSLADSSSYEQYF. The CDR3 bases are TGTGCCAGCAGCTTAGCGGACTCCTCCTCCTACGAGCAGTACTTC. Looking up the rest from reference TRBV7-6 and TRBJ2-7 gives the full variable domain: GAGVSQSPRYKVTKRGQDVALRCDPISGHVSLYWYRQALGQGPEFLTYFNYEAQQDKSGLPNDRFSAERPEGSISTLTIQRTEQRDSAMYRCASSLADSSSYEQYFGPGTRLTVT.

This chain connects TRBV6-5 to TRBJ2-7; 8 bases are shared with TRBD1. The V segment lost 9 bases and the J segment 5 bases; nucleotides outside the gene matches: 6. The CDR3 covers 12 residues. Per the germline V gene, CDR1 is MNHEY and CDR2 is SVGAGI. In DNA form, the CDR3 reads TGTGCCAGTGGACAGGGCGCGCACGAGCAGTACTTC. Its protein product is CASGQGAHEQYF.

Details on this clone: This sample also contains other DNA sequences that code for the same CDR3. DNA of the CDR3: TGTGCCAGCAGCTTAGGGGGCGAGCAGTACTTC. The encoded protein is CASSLGGEQYF. The chain joins TRBV5-6 to TRBJ2-7; D possibly corresponds to TRBD1 (6 bases). In germline, CDR1 is SGHDT, CDR2 YYEEEE. The ends were cut back, 2 bases at V and 6 bases at J, with 6 bases in the middle. The CDR3 runs 11 residues.